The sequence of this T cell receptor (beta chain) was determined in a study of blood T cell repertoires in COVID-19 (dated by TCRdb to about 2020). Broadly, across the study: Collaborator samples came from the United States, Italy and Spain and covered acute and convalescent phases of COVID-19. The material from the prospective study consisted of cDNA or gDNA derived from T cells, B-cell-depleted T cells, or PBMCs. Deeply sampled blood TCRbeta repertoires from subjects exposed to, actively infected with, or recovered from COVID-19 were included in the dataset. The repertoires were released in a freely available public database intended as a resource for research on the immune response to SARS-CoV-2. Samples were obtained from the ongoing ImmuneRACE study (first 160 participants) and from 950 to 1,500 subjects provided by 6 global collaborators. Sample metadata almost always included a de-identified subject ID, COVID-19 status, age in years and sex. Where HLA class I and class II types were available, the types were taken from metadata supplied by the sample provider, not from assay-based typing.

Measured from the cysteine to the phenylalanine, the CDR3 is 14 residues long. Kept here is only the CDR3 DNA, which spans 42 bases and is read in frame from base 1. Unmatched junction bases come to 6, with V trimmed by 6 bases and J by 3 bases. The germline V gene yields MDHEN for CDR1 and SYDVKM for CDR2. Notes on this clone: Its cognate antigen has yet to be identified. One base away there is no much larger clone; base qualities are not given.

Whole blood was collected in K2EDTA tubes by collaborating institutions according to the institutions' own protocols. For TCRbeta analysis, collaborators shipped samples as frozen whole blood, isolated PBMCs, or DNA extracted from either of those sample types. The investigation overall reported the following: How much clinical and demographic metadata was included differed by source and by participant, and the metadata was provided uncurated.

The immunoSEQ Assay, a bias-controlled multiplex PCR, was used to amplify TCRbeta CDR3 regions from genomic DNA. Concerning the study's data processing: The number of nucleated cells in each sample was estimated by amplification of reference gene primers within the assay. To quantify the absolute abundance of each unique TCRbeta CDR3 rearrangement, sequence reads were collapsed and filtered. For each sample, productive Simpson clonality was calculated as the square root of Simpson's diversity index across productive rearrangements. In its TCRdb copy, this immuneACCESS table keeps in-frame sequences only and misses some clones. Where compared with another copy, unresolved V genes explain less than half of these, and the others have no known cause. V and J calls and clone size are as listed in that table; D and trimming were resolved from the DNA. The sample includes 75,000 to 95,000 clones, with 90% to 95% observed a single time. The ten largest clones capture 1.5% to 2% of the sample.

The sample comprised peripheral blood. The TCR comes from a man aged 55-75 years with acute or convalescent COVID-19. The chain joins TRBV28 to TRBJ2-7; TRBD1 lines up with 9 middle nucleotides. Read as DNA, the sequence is TGTGCCAGCAGAAGGGACAGGGCGAGCTACGAGCAGTACTTC. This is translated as CASRRDRASYEQYF.